This T cell receptor beta chain was observed in a study of blood T cell repertoires in COVID-19 (dated by TCRdb to 2020 to 2022). About the study as a whole: Collaborator samples came from the United States, Italy and Spain and covered acute and convalescent phases of COVID-19. The prospective study material was composed of cDNA or gDNA derived from T cells, B-cell-depleted T cells, or PBMCs. Deeply sampled blood TCRbeta repertoires from subjects exposed to, actively infected with, or recovered from COVID-19 were included in the dataset. The repertoires were released in a freely available public database intended as a resource for research on the immune response to SARS-CoV-2. Samples were obtained from the ongoing ImmuneRACE study (first 160 participants) and from over a thousand subjects provided by 6 global collaborators. The sample metadata nearly always contained a de-identified subject ID, COVID-19 status, age in years and sex. HLA class I and class II types, where available, came from metadata supplied by the sample provider rather than from assay-based typing.

From the germline V gene (reference sequence), CDR1 is LGHDT and CDR2 is YNNKEL. V lost 2 bases and J lost 6 bases, and the count of bases not matched to a germline gene is 8. CDR3 length: 15 amino acids, cysteine to phenylalanine. Just CDR3 DNA is preserved here, 45 bases in frame from base 1. General conclusions and limits of the study: The quantity of clinical and demographic metadata differed by source and by participant and was supplied without curation.

Concerning this clone: Its antigen remains unidentified. Per-base quality was not reported, and no clone a single base away is much larger than it.

One collaborating source in Seattle enrolled patients during active infection and followed them longitudinally through the course of disease. The collaborating institutions used their own protocols to collect whole blood in K2EDTA tubes. For TCRbeta analysis, collaborator samples were shipped as frozen whole blood, as isolated PBMCs, or as DNA extracted from either sample type. The immunoSEQ Assay, a bias-controlled multiplex PCR, was used to amplify TCRbeta CDR3 regions from genomic DNA. The published analysis was carried out like this. Nucleated cell counts per sample were estimated from amplification of reference gene primers within the assay. To quantify the absolute abundance of each unique TCRbeta CDR3 rearrangement, sequence reads were collapsed and filtered. Productive Simpson clonality was computed per sample as the square root of Simpson's diversity index over productive rearrangements. Sourced from immuneACCESS, this table was stored by TCRdb with only in-frame sequences that have V and J called. A share of the clones is absent; for the studies checked, an unresolved V gene accounts for under half, and the remainder has no known explanation. V, J and clone size were drawn from that table, and D and trimming were deduced from the DNA. This sample has hundreds of thousands of clones in its table, and over 75% of those were observed once. The biggest ten clones account for roughly 12% of the sample.

The source of this sequence is a man aged 45 to 65 with COVID-19, enrolled during active disease. In this chain, TRBV3-1 (or the pseudogene TRBV3-2) is recombined with TRBJ2-7, with TRBD1 identical over 9 junction bases. The specimen was peripheral blood. For the CDR3, the sequence is CASSQSWGQGGEQYF. Read as DNA, the sequence is TGTGCCAGCAGCCAAAGTTGGGGACAGGGCGGCGAGCAGTACTTC.